This is a list of T cell receptor beta chains from one sample in a study of Graves' ophthalmopathy and Graves' hyperthyroidism. Each CDR3 protein gets one entry after TCRdb re-called the multiplex PCR reads with MiXCR. The table has around 50,000 distinct CDR3 sequences, around 48% seen once. The sequencing input was peripheral blood. These receptors originate from an adult man with Graves' ophthalmopathy. The CDR3 runs from the conserved cysteine through the conserved F or W. Clone size is not always given. Where it is, it says once, few, many or a class for expanded clones.

clone size,V gene,CDR3 length,J gene,CDR3 protein
many,TRBV2,15,TRBJ2-5,CASSAQGLAGETQYF
many,TRBV7-2,11,TRBJ2-1,CASSPSRTLVF
many,TRBV28,14,TRBJ2-7,CASSSPAPSYEQYF
-,TRBV29-1,11,TRBJ1-1,CIVGTHGEAFF
-,TRBV29-1,14,TRBJ2-5,CSVEEGALQETQYF
-,TRBV19,14,TRBJ1-2,CASSPFRGENGYTF
medium-sized,TRBV24-1,16,TRBJ1-2,CATSDSGTESNYGYTF
-,TRBV10-2,19,TRBJ1-6,CASPLPGQGVSSYNSPLHF
many,TRBV10-3,13,TRBJ1-1,CAIRQGADTEAFF
-,TRBV4-1,15,TRBJ2-7,CASSQDRSRSYEQYF
-,TRBV7-6,16,TRBJ2-3,CASSLAPELTTDTQYF
medium-sized,TRBV25-1,15,TRBJ1-1,CASGPLRQGDTEAFF
-,TRBV11-2,14,TRBJ2-3,CASSPVAGGDTQYF
many,TRBV19,16,TRBJ2-1,CASRVAGGASYNEQFF
-,TRBV7-3,14,TRBJ2-3,CASSSSISTDTQYF